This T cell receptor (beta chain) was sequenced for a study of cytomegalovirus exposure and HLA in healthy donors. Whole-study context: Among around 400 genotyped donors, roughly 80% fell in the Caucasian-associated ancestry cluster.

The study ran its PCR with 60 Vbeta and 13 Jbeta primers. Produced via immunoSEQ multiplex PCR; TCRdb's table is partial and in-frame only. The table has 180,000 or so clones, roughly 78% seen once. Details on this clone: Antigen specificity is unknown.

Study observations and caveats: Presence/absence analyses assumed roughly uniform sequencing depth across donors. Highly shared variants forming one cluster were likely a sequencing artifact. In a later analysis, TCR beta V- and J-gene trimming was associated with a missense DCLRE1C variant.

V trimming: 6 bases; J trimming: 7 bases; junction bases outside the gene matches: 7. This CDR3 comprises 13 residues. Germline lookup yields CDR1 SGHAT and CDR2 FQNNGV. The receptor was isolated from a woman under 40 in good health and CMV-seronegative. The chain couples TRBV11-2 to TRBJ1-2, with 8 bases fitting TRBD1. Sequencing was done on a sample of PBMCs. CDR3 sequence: CASSIGQGRGYTF. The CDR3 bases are TGTGCCAGCAGTATCGGACAGGGCCGTGGCTACACCTTC. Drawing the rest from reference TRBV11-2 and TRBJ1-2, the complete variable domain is EAGVAQSPRYKIIEKRQSVAFWCNPISGHATLYWYQQILGQGPKLLIQFQNNGVVDDSQLPKDRFSAERLKGVDSTLKIQPAKLEDSAVYLCASSIGQGRGYTFGSGTRLTVV.